The source of this T cell receptor beta chain is a study of blood T cell repertoires in COVID-19. Study-wide context: Samples representing acute and convalescent COVID-19 were sourced from the United States, Italy and Spain. The cDNA or gDNA used as material had been derived from T cells, B-cell-depleted T cells, or PBMCs.

Germline V lookup: CDR1 LGHDT, CDR2 YNNKEL (reference sequence). This CDR3 has 14 residues. Trimming shortened V by 4 bases and J by 9 bases, and 16 bases separated the two germline ends. Per the original data handling: It was from reference gene primer amplification that nucleated cell counts were estimated. Method: immunoSEQ multiplex PCR; TCRdb's copy keeps in-frame clones and lacks some. The DNA was the basis for D and trimming; V, J and clone size are from that table. The sample carries roughly 80,000 clones, around 80% recorded once. Sequencing was done on a sample of peripheral blood. The source is a man older than 75 with acute or convalescent COVID-19. This rearrangement joins TRBV3-1 (or the pseudogene TRBV3-2) to TRBJ1-5; a possible D gene is TRBD1 (6 bases). CDR3 residues: CASSPRGGARPQHF. The DNA for the CDR3 is TGTGCCAGCAGCCCCCGTGGGGGGGCGAGGCCCCAGCATTTT.